This T cell receptor (beta chain) is drawn from a study of response to subunit inactivated influenza vaccine. Study-wide findings and caveats: Only a handful of new T cells, the authors suggested, are recruited with each seasonal influenza vaccination.

TCRdb itself ran the RT-PCR reads through MiXCR, one entry per CDR3 protein. Here the sample spans approximately 480,000 distinct CDR3 sequences, approximately 10% being singletons. This clonotype was counted at least ten times. What it binds is not known. The sequence came from a man in his fifties who received an inactivated influenza vaccine. Sequenced here: PBMCs from blood, sampled more than 35 days after vaccination.

The CDR3 sequence is CASSPGLGDTGELFF. The CDR3 DNA sequence: TGTGCCAGCAGTCCGGGACTAGGGGACACCGGGGAGCTGTTTTTT. The rearrangement links TRBV6-4 to TRBJ2-2; 8 nucleotides line up with TRBD2. Per germline, CDR1 MRHNA and CDR2 SNTAGT. The CDR3 covers 15 residues. V lost 5 bases, J lost 3 bases, and 5 bases stayed unmatched.